This TCR beta chain was captured in a study of shared clonotypes between healthy human individuals. Notes on the study in general: Memory subsets generally showed smaller estimated richness than naive subsets did. Approximately 4.6% of naive CD4 clonotypes were shared across four donors.

Germline assignment: CDR1 LNHNV and CDR2 YYDKDF (reference sequence). CDR3 size: 16 residues. Germline trimming cut 6 bases from V and 2 bases from J; bases unmatched to any gene: 9. Measured with immunoSEQ multiplex PCR; TCRdb has only the in-frame clones, and not every one. The sample contains about 2 million clones, less than 95% of which appear only once. Naive CD8 cells lacked CD45RO and underwent positive selection for CCR7, leaving out terminally differentiated effector memory CD45RA+ cells. With respect to this clone: What it binds is unknown.

Sequencing was performed on naive CD8+ T cells sorted from blood. The chain combines TRBV15 with TRBJ2-3; 9 bases line up with TRBD2. The source of this sequence is a man aged 18 to 30 in good health. The CDR3 loop is CATSKLAGGITDTQYF. CDR3 coding DNA: TGTGCCACCAGTAAACTAGCGGGTGGCATCACAGATACGCAGTATTTT.